A single sample gave rise to the 24 T cell receptor beta chains below, sequenced in a study of immune characterization of retroperitoneal liposarcoma. TCRdb re-analysed the PCR reads in MiXCR, keeping a single row per CDR3 protein. Among around 1,700 distinct CDR3 sequences listed, about 39% were seen once. Material for sequencing was tumor tissue. The receptors derive from a female donor with retroperitoneal liposarcoma.

The V call is TRBV6-1, the J call TRBJ2-7; 11 bases agree with TRBD2. The DNA end favors TRBJ2-1, so the J call may be wrong. The germline V gene has CDR1 MNHNS and CDR2 SASEGT. CDR3 length equals 15 residues. The CDR3 here is CASSETSGGYNEQFF. CDR3 sequence (DNA): TGTGCCAGCAGTGAAACTAGCGGGGGTTACAATGAGCAGTTCTTC.

The chain uses TRBV24-1 and TRBJ2-1, with D uncertain. The CDR3 is made up of 15 amino acids. The germline CDR1 and CDR2 sequences are KGHDR and SFDVKD. V gave up 7 bases and J gave up 0 bases, with 12 bases separating them. CDR3 in DNA: TGTGCCACCAGCCCGACGGTGAGCTCCTACAATGAGCAGTTCTTC. Its translation is CATSPTVSSYNEQFF.

The sample holds one count of this clonotype. The V gene is TRBV6-6, the J gene TRBJ2-5; D may match TRBD1 or TRBD2 (5 bases each). The end of the DNA aligns better with TRBJ2-1, so the J call may be wrong. Germline CDR1 and CDR2: MNHNY and SVGAGI (reference sequence). The CDR3 length is 15 residues. As DNA, the CDR3 is TGTGCCAGCAGTCACCGGGACGCGTGGAGTGAGACCCAGTTCTTC. It encodes CASSHRDAWSETQFF.

The V call is TRBV6-6, the J call TRBJ2-1; a possible D gene is TRBD2 (6 bases). This CDR3 is 12 amino acids long. The V and J ends lost 6 bases and 10 bases respectively, with 13 bases between them. The germline CDR1 and CDR2 sequences are MNHNY and SVGAGI (reference sequence). The CDR3 coding sequence is TGTGCCAGCAGGGAGGGGAGCTACGAGCAGTTCTTC. Amino acid sequence: CASREGSYEQFF.

V is TRBV12-3 or TRBV12-4 and J is TRBJ2-1; TRBD1 matches at 10 bases. The J call could be wrong; TRBJ2-7 is a better fit for the DNA end. This CDR3 comprises 15 residues. The CDR3 reads CATTFGTGVSYEQYF. The DNA of the CDR3 is TGTGCCACCACCTTTGGGACAGGGGTATCTTATGAGCAGTACTTC.

V and J are TRBV6-8 and TRBJ2-3; 10 nucleotides match TRBD2. This CDR3 region has 15 residues. V lost 5 bases and J lost 1; bases outside the gene matches: 3. CDR1 and CDR2 (germline): MNHGY, SAAAGT. Here the CDR3 DNA reads TGTGCCAGCAGTGGGCTAGCGGGAGGCACAGATACGCAGTATTTT. Residues: CASSGLAGGTDTQYF.

The V call is TRBV10-3, the J call TRBJ2-7; D gene unclear. Germline assignment: CDR1 ENHRY and CDR2 SYGVKD. V lost 0 bases to trimming and J lost 5 bases, with 14 bases between them. The CDR3 runs to 15 residues. The CDR3 sequence is CAISESVRVNDEQYF. As DNA, the CDR3 is TGTGCCATCAGTGAGTCGGTTAGGGTGAATGACGAGCAGTACTTC.

Within the sample, this clonotype is medium-sized. This clone may be a read error of a much larger clone one base away. The chain is built from TRBV6-1 and TRBJ2-5; 7 bases fit TRBD2. The CDR3 contains 16 residues. Germline assignment: CDR1 MNHNS and CDR2 SASEGT. The junction had 20 bases not matched to a gene; V was cut back by 5 bases and J by 11 bases. The CDR3 coding sequence is TGTGCCAGCAGTTGGTCCAAGGGCGGGAGCGTCAGTGAGCAGTACTTC. Its protein is CASSWSKGGSVSEQYF.

The rearrangement joins TRBV7-9 to TRBJ2-5; the D is unclear. The tail of the sequence fits TRBJ2-1 better, so the J call may be wrong. Germline V gene lookup returns CDR1 SEHNR and CDR2 FQNEAQ (reference sequence). The CDR3 consists of 13 residues. CDR3 amino acids: CASSFVQQETQFF. CDR3 DNA sequence: TGTGCCAGCAGCTTCGTGCAGCAAGAGACCCAGTTCTTC.

The chain links TRBV7-2 to TRBJ2-5; D not certain. The end of the DNA fits TRBJ2-1 better, so the J call may be wrong. CDR1 is SGHTA, CDR2 FQGNSA, per germline. This CDR3 spans 14 amino acids. The CDR3 sequence is CASSFARIYNEQFF. The CDR3 region has the DNA TGTGCCAGCAGCTTCGCCAGAATCTACAATGAGCAGTTCTTC.

J is TRBJ2-6 and V is TRBV7-6; D is uncertain. Trimming shortened V by 3 bases and J by 1 base, and 7 bases separated the two germline ends. The V gene's germline CDR1 is SGHVS and CDR2 FNYEAQ. The CDR3 extends over 15 amino acids. CDR3 sequence: CASSFTASGANVLTF. CDR3 nucleotide sequence: TGTGCCAGCAGCTTTACTGCATCTGGGGCCAACGTCCTGACTTTC.

The chain is built from TRBV27 and TRBJ2-1; D unclear. The CDR3 contains 14 residues. Per germline, CDR1 MNHEY and CDR2 SMNVEV (reference sequence). V lost 5 bases to trimming and J lost 5 bases, with 13 bases between them. Here the CDR3 reads CASSLDFANNEQFF. CDR3 DNA: TGTGCCAGCAGTCTCGACTTCGCAAACAATGAGCAGTTCTTC.

By sample fraction, this clonotype is medium-sized. This rearrangement joins TRBV6-1 to TRBJ2-1; 8 nucleotides agree with TRBD2. With V trimmed by 5 bases and J by 0 bases, 6 bases remained unmatched. CDR3 length equals 16 residues. Germline CDR1 MNHNS, CDR2 SASEGT. In DNA form, the CDR3 reads TGTGCCAGCAGTTCTCCCGGGACTAGCTCCTACAATGAGCAGTTCTTC. Protein product: CASSSPGTSSYNEQFF.

V usage is TRBV7-2 and J usage is TRBJ2-1; perhaps TRBD2 as D (6 bases). Trimming cost V 1 base and J 5 bases, with 15 bases left between them. The CDR3 length is 16 residues. CDR1 is SGHTA, CDR2 FQGNSA, per germline. Written as DNA, the CDR3 is TGTGCCAGCAGCTTAGTCGGCGGAGGGTCTCACAATGAGCAGTTCTTC. Encoded protein: CASSLVGGGSHNEQFF.

The chain joins TRBV10-3 to TRBJ2-3, with D perhaps matching TRBD1 (5 bases). The V end was cut by 2 bases, the J end by 5 bases, with 20 bases between. In germline, CDR1 is ENHRY, CDR2 SYGVKD. This CDR3 is 17 amino acids long. Written as DNA, the CDR3 is TGTGCCATCAGTGAGCGCTCACTTAAGGATACAGGAGATACGCAGTATTTT. Translation gives CAISERSLKDTGDTQYF.

This clonotype is termed large. The CDR3 nucleotides are TGTGCCAGCAGCTTCGGGGGGTCCACAGATACGCAGTATTTT. It translates to CASSFGGSTDTQYF. V and J are TRBV7-2 and TRBJ2-3, with 7 nucleotides matching TRBD2. The CDR3 spans 14 residues. CDR1 is SGHTA and CDR2 is FQGNSA in the germline V gene. The V gene end was trimmed by 3 bases and the J gene end by 2 bases; junction bases not matched to a gene: 2.

This clonotype appeared a few times. The chain employs TRBV27 and TRBJ2-1; the match to TRBD1 covers 7 bases. The CDR3 runs 16 residues. Trimming cost V 6 bases and J 1 base; bases outside gene matches: 9. CDR1 and CDR2 from the germline V gene are MNHEY and SMNVEV (reference sequence). The CDR3 protein is CASSLMQGVSYNEQFF. CDR3 sequence (DNA): TGTGCCAGCAGCCTCATGCAGGGGGTATCCTACAATGAGCAGTTCTTC.

This clonotype appeared once. This chain connects TRBV6-1 to TRBJ2-1, with D hard to call. Per the germline V gene, CDR1 is MNHNS and CDR2 is SASEGT. The CDR3 is 12 residues long. V lost 6 bases, J lost 13 bases, and 16 bases lay in between. CDR3 coding DNA: TGTGCCAGCAGGCTGAATCAAGAGACCCAGTTCTTC. Residues: CASRLNQETQFF.

This clonotype occurred a few times. CDR3 residues: CASSSRQGGSGQYF. For the CDR3, the DNA is TGTGCCAGCAGTAGTCGACAGGGGGGAAGCGGGCAGTACTTC. The chain recombines TRBV6-1 with TRBJ2-5, with 9 bases that match TRBD1. With V trimmed by 5 bases and J by 11 bases, 12 bases remained unmatched. CDR1 is MNHNS and CDR2 is SASEGT in the germline V gene. The CDR3 length is 14 residues.

Only a few counts were recorded for this clonotype. V usage is TRBV6-1 and J usage is TRBJ2-2, with 7 bases lining up with TRBD1. V dropped 6 bases and J dropped 0; count of bases not matched to a gene: 10. The V gene's germline CDR1 is MNHNS and CDR2 SASEGT. This CDR3 contains 17 residues. The CDR3 is CASSSDAGTANTGELFF. The DNA of the CDR3 is TGTGCCAGCAGCTCGGACGCCGGGACAGCGAACACCGGGGAGCTGTTTTTT.

For this clonotype: This CDR3 is missing its conserved last phenylalanine or tryptophan, likely due to a read error. The V and J genes are TRBV6-2 or TRBV6-3 and TRBJ1-2, with 9 nucleotides matching TRBD1. Germline V lookup: CDR1 MNHEY, CDR2 SVGEGT. With V trimmed by 5 bases and J by 6 bases, 4 bases remained unmatched. CDR3 length equals 13 residues. CDR3 coding DNA: TGTGCCAGCAGTGAACAGGGGGCAGATGGCTACACCGTC. It yields the protein CASSEQGADGYTV.

V and J are TRBV27 and TRBJ2-3; TRBD2 aligns across 12 bases. The CDR3 sequence is 18 residues long. Germline values: CDR1 MNHEY, CDR2 SMNVEV (reference sequence). Trimming cost V 7 bases and J 6 bases; bases outside gene matches: 17. As DNA, the CDR3 is TGTGCCAGCAAAAGTGGGACTAGCGGGCCTCACCCCGCGGATACGCAGTATTTT. Residues: CASKSGTSGPHPADTQYF.

The chain carries TRBV10-2 and TRBJ2-3, with D tentatively TRBD2 (6 bases). The germline CDR1 and CDR2 sequences are WSHSY and SAAADI. Trimming stripped 8 bases from V and 0 bases from J, with 15 bases between. The CDR3 loop spans 15 amino acids. The CDR3 region is CASGKSGYSTDTQYF. The DNA for the CDR3 is TGCGCCAGCGGTAAAAGCGGGTACAGCACAGATACGCAGTATTTT.

This clonotype ranks as medium-sized. V is TRBV7-2 and J is TRBJ2-1; 8 bases are shared with TRBD2. The V gene's germline CDR1 is SGHTA and CDR2 FQGNSA. The CDR3 runs to 14 residues. The J segment lost 3 bases and the V segment lost 4 bases, leaving 2 bases of the junction unmatched. The CDR3 region has the DNA TGTGCCAGCAGCTCGCGGGGGGTCTACAATGAGCAGTTCTTC. It yields the protein CASSSRGVYNEQFF.